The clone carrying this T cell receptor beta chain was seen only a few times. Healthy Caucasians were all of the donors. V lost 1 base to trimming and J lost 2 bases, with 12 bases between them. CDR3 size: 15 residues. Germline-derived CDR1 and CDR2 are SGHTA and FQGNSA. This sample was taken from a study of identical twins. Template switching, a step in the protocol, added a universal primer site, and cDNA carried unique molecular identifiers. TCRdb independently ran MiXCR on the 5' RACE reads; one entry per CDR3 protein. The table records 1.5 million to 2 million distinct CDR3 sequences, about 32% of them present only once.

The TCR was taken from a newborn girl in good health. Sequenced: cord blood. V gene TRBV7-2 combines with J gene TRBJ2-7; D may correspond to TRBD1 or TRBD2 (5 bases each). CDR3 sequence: CASSLGGPGTYEQYF. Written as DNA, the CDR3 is TGTGCCAGCAGCTTAGGCGGGCCAGGGACCTACGAGCAGTACTTC.